This T cell receptor beta chain emerged from a study of blood T cell repertoires in COVID-19. Here immunoSEQ multiplex PCR was the method, and the copy in TCRdb shows in-frame clones only, minus some. The repertoire consists of about 210,000 clones, with 88% occurring once and the leading ten covering 1.4% to 1.5%. V lost 3 bases and J lost 2, with 7 bases in between. The CDR3 consists of 13 residues. In germline, CDR1 is SGHTA, CDR2 FQGNSA. The rearrangement links TRBV7-2 to TRBJ2-5; D not certain. Sequenced material: peripheral blood. The source is a man aged 18 to 30 with active or convalescent COVID-19. CDR3 DNA: TGTGCCAGCAGCTTCCTGCGACAAGAGACCCAGTACTTC. Its translation: CASSFLRQETQYF.